This T cell receptor (beta chain) originates from a study of blood T cell repertoires in COVID-19. Study summary: PBMCs, B-cell-depleted T cells, or T cells provided the cDNA or gDNA that made up the material.

Under the authors' procedure: For nucleated cells, counts were estimated from reference gene primer amplification. Sequenced by immunoSEQ multiplex PCR; TCRdb stores in-frame clones only, minus some. V, J and clone size derive from that table, while D and trimming were established from the DNA sequence. The data contain 350,000 to 450,000 clones, roughly 85% of them singletons. The TCR comes from a woman under 30 with acute or convalescent COVID-19. The sequenced material came from peripheral blood.

The DNA of the CDR3 is TGTGCCAGCAGGCCTCCGGACACTAACTATGGCTACACCTTC. It translates to CASRPPDTNYGYTF. V is TRBV2 and J is TRBJ1-2; TRBD1 is a possible D gene (5 bases). The germline CDR1 and CDR2 sequences are SNHLY and FYNNEI. Trimming shortened V by 6 bases and J by 0 bases, and 11 bases separated the two germline ends. The CDR3 extends over 14 amino acids.